The subject of this entry is one T cell receptor beta chain. In this sample, this clonotype turned up many times. Its specific antigen is unknown. Base-call qualities are not available, and no considerably larger clone is one nucleotide away. This sample is part of a study of T cells in Graves' hyperthyroidism and ophthalmopathy (dated by TCRdb to between 2018 and 2020). For context, the study as a whole: Peripheral blood samples were taken at the time of initial diagnosis, prior to any treatment. To identify TCR V-J signatures that set the groups apart, the researchers used a discovery cohort of 90 to 100 patients, made up of 40 to 45 with Graves' ophthalmopathy and 57 with stable Graves' hyperthyroidism. Prospective prediction of ophthalmopathy was tested in an independent validation cohort consisting of some 18 hyperthyroidism patients and some 17 patients who later progressed to ophthalmopathy. For training and testing, the 80 to 100 patients in the discovery cohort were randomly divided in a 7:3 ratio. Thyroid tissue and blood T-cell repertoires from about six Graves' hyperthyroidism patients were also compared in the study. After sampling, hyperthyroidism patients received methimazole starting at 30 mg daily, and ophthalmopathy patients received high-dose intravenous methylprednisolone. The paper describes TCR Vbeta CDR3 sequencing of 130 to 150 peripheral blood samples, made up of fewer than 50 ophthalmopathy patients, approximately 73 hyperthyroidism patients and approximately 17 progressor patients.

Ophthalmopathy patients had moderately to severely active disease, with a Clinical Activity Score of 3 or more, a NOSPECS grade of 4 or more, and a disease duration of less than 3 months. The study excluded patients with uncontrolled infections, other autoimmune diseases, pregnancy or lactation. Diagnoses were based on clinical symptoms, serum thyroxine and TRAb, thyroid ultrasound and orbital computed tomography. PBMCs were isolated from more than 8 ml of fresh peripheral blood by Ficoll-Paque density gradient centrifugation. Total RNA was extracted with Trizol reagent, and quality was checked on an Agilent 2100 Bioanalyzer. Overall study results and their limits: In validation, progression to ophthalmopathy was predicted by the model with nearly 71% sensitivity and 72% to 80% specificity, a median of approximately 6.5 months before onset. Ophthalmopathy was separated from stable hyperthyroidism by a 13 V-J signature model, with approximately 90% sensitivity and just over 81% specificity obtained in cross-validation and 80%/75% obtained in testing. No statistical method was used to fix the sample size in advance, and group allocation was not hidden from the investigators. Most expanded thyroid clonotypes (frequency above 0.001) were also detected in blood, a finding suggesting that blood repertoires may reflect thyroid immune responses.

Amplification of TCR beta CDR3 regions was carried out from RNA transcripts. For the first round of RT-PCR on the TCR CDR3, the HTBI primer set was used together with the Qiagen OneStep RT-PCR kit. Libraries were constructed in a second round of multiplex PCR, after which size selection and purification were performed. Sequencing of the libraries was done on an Illumina HiSeq2000 using paired-end 100 bp reads. The authors' pipeline ran thus. SOAPnuke was used to process the raw data, with reads discarded if the reads contained adapters or uncalled bases, had a mean Phred below 15, or lacked an exact constant-primer or identifier match. High-quality paired reads were merged using COPE v1.2.5, and each unique nucleotide sequence was defined as a clonotype. MiTCR v1.1 was used to align the clonotypes against IMGT TRBV, TRBD and TRBJ reference segments. The analysis included only V-J combinations with a frequency above 0.0001, which together covered roughly 99% of the repertoires. The TCS score was defined as F50 (clonal expansion) divided by E x V (chaos), with BLOSUM62-based TCRdist calculated between CDR3 peptides within each V-J. Welch's t-statistics and random forest reduced around 520 V-J features to 10 to 15, which were used in a naive Bayes classifier (R e1071). TCRdb passed the public sequencing reads through fastp at Q25 and MiXCR, retaining productive beta sequences. Rows merge per CDR3 protein into single entries with the most common DNA and genes. TCRdb, not the original authors, processed these V and J calls. The sample records about 380,000 distinct CDR3 sequences, less than 20% of which are singletons. The top ten clones comprise 40% of the sample.

The sequenced material came from blood. The sequence was obtained from a young man with Graves' ophthalmopathy.

The DNA sequence is given as TGTGCCAGCAGCTTGGACGGATTCTCCTACGAGCAGTACTTC. Translated, it reads CASSLDGFSYEQYF. The V and J segments used are TRBV5-6 and TRBJ2-7; the D segment cannot be called with confidence. V and J are truncated by 0 bases and 0 bases respectively, leaving an intervening sequence of 7 bases. From the cysteine up to the phenylalanine, the CDR3 has a length of 14 residues. The read is trimmed to its CDR3 DNA, 42 bases read in frame from base 1. The germline V gene encodes CDR1 SGHDT and CDR2 YYEEEE.